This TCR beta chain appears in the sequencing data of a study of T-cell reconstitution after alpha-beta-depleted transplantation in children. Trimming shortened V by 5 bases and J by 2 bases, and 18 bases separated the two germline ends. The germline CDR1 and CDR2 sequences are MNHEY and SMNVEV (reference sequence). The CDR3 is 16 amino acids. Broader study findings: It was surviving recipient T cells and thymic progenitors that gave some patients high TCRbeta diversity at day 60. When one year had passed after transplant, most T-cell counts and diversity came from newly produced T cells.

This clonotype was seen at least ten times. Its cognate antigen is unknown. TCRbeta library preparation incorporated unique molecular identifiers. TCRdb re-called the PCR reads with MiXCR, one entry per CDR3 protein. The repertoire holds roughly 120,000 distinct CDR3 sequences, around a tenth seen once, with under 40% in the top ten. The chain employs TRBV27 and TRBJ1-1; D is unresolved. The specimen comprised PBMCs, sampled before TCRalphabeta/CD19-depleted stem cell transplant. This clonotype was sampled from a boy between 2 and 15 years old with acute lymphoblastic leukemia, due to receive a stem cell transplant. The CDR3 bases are TGTGCCAGCAGTCTGATGGGCGGAAGCTTCAACACTGAAGCTTTCTTT. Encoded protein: CASSLMGGSFNTEAFF.